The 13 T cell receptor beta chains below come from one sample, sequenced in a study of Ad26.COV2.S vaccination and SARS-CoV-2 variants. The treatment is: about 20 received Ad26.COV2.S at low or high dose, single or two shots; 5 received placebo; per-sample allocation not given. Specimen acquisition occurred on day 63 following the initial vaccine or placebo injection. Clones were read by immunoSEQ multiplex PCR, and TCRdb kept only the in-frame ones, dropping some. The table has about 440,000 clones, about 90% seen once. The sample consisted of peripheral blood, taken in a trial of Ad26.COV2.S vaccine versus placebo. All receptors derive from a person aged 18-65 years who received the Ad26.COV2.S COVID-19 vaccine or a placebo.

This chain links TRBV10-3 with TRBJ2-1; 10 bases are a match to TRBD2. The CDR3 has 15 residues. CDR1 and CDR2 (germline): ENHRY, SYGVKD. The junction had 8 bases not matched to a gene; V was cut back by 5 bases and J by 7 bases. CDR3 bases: TGTGCCATCAGTCCCTTAGCGGGAGGTGGGAATGAGCAGTTCTTC. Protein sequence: CAISPLAGGGNEQFF.

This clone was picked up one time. Here the CDR3 reads CATSRDNGRLEQYF. CDR3 in DNA: TGTGCCACCAGCAGAGATAATGGGCGTCTTGAGCAGTACTTC. The J gene is TRBJ2-7, the V gene TRBV15; no clear D gene. V was cut by 0 bases and J by 7 bases, with 13 bases left in between. Germline V gene lookup returns CDR1 LNHNV and CDR2 YYDKDF (reference sequence). The CDR3 runs to 14 residues.

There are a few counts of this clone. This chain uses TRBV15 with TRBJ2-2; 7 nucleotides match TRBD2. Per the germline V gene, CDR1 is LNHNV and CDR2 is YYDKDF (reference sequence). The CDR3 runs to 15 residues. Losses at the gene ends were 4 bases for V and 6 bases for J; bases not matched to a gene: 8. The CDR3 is CATSTSSGPAGELFF. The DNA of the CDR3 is TGTGCCACCAGCACGTCTAGCGGTCCCGCCGGGGAGCTGTTTTTT.

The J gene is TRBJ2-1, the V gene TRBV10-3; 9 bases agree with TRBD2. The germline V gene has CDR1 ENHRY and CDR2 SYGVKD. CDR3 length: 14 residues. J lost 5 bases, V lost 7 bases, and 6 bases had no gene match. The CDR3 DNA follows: TGTGCCATCAAGGCTAGCGGGGAGCACAATGAGCAGTTCTTC. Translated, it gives CAIKASGEHNEQFF.

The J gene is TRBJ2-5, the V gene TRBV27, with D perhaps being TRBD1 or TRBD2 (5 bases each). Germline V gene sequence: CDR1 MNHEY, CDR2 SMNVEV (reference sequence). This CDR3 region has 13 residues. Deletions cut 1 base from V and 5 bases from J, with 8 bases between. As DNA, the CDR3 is TGTGCCAGCAGTTTATGGGGGTCGGAGACCCAGTACTTC. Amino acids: CASSLWGSETQYF.

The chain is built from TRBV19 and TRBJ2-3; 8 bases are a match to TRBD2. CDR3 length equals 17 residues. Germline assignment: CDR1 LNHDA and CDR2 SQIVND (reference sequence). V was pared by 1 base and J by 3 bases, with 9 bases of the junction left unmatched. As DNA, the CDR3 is TGTGCCAGTAGTATAGTTGCCCTAGCGGGCGGTACAGATACGCAGTATTTT. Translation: CASSIVALAGGTDTQYF.

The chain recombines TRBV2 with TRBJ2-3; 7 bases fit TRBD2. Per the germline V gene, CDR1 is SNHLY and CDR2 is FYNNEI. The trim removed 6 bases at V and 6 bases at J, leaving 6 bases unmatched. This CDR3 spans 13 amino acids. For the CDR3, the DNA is TGTGCCAGCAGGGGCCGGGGGGAGGATACGCAGTATTTT. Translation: CASRGRGEDTQYF.

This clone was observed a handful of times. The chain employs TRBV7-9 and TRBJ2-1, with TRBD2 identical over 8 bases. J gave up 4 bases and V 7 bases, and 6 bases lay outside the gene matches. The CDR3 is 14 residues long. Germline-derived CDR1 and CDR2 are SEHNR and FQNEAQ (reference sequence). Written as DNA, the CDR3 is TGTGCCAGCACCCGGACTAGCAGTTACAATGAGCAGTTCTTC. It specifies CASTRTSSYNEQFF.

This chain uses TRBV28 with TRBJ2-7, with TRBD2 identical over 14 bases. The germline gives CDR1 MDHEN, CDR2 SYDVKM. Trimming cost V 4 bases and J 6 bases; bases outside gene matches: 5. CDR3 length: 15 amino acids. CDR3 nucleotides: TGTGCCAGCAGTTCCGGACTAGCGGGAGGTCTCGAGCAGTACTTC. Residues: CASSSGLAGGLEQYF.

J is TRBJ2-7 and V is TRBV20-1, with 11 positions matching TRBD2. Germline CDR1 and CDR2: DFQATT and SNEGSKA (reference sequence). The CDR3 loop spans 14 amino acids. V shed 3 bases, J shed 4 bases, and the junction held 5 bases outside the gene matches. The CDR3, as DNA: TGCAGTGCTAGTACTAGCGGGAGTATTTACGAGCAGTACTTC. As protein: CSASTSGSIYEQYF.

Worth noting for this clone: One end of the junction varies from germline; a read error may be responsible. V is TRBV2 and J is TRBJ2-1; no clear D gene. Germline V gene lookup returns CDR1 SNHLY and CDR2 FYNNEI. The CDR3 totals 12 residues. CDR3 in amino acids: CASSKAGNEQFF. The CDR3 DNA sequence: TGTGCCAGCAGTAAAGCAGGCAATGAGCAGTTCTTC.

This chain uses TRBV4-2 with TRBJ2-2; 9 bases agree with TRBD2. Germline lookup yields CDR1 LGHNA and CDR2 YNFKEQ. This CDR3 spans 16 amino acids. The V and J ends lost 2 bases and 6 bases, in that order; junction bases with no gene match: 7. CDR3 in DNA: TGTGCCAGCAGCCAATCGCCGGGACTAGCAGCCGGGGAGCTGTTTTTT. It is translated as CASSQSPGLAAGELFF.

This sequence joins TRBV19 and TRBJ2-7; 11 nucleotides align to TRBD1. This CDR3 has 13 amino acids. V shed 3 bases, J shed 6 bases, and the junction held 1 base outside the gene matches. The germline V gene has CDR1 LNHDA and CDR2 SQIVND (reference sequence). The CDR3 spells CASSIGTGGEQYF. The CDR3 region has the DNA TGTGCCAGTAGTATCGGGACAGGGGGCGAGCAGTACTTC.